The source of this T cell receptor (beta chain) is a study of shared clonotypes between healthy human individuals. Study-level points and caveats: Memory subsets generally showed smaller estimated richness than naive subsets did. A reduction in generation probabilities was seen for non-shared clonotypes relative to those shared by all four donors.

Donors included only healthy HIV-negative adults lacking recent acute infections or vaccinations. Worth noting for this clone: Its cognate antigen is unknown.

The repertoire was sequenced with immunoSEQ multiplex PCR; TCRdb's copy has only in-frame clones and lacks some. The top ten clones hold 15% to 20% of a sample with approximately 320,000 clones, roughly 84% of them seen once. Trimming pared 4 bases from V and 2 bases from J, leaving 6 bases between. The germline V gene has CDR1 SGHNT and CDR2 YYREEE (reference sequence). This CDR3 spans 12 amino acids. Sequenced material: memory CD8+ T cells sorted from blood. Documented subset: CD45RO+ cells pooled with CCR7-negative TemRA cells. The TCR comes from a man younger than 35 in good health. The chain uses TRBV5-4 and TRBJ2-5, with D unclear. The CDR3 DNA sequence: TGTGCCAGCAGCGGAGTTCAAGAGACCCAGTACTTC. Protein sequence: CASSGVQETQYF.